The 6 T cell receptor beta chains listed next were all sequenced from one sample in a study of blood T cell repertoires in COVID-19. Produced via immunoSEQ multiplex PCR; TCRdb's table is partial and in-frame only. This sample carries 200,000 to 300,000 clones, approximately 85% of them seen once, and the ten largest clones take 9.1%. Sequencing input: PBMCs or T cells enriched from blood (not recorded which). Receptors were obtained from a woman in her forties or fifties with acute COVID-19.

The V and J genes are TRBV6-5 and TRBJ2-1, with D perhaps TRBD1 (7 bases). V shed 8 bases and J shed 4 bases, with 15 bases lying between them. CDR1 and CDR2 (germline): MNHEY, SVGAGI. The CDR3 totals 14 residues. CDR3 sequence (DNA): TGTGCCAGCGGAAGACAGGGAGGTTACAATGAGCAGTTCTTC. The encoded protein is CASGRQGGYNEQFF.

The genes are TRBV15 and TRBJ1-6; D not resolved. The CDR3 runs 13 residues. V shed 0 bases and J shed 9 bases, with 6 bases lying between them. Germline lookup yields CDR1 LNHNV and CDR2 YYDKDF (reference sequence). The CDR3 here is CATSREEGSPLHF. DNA for the CDR3: TGTGCCACCAGCAGAGAGGAGGGTTCACCCCTCCACTTT. Drawing the rest from reference TRBV15 and TRBJ1-6, the complete variable domain is DAMVIQNPRYQVTQFGKPVTLSCSQTLNHNVMYWYQQKSSQAPKLLFHYYDKDFNNEADTPDNFQSRRPNTSFCFLDIRSPGLGDTAMYLCATSREEGSPLHFGNGTRLTVT.

The genes are TRBV9 and TRBJ1-2; 7 nucleotides agree with TRBD1. The CDR3 is 17 amino acids. CDR1 is SGDLS, CDR2 YYNGEE, per germline. The trim removed 0 bases at V and 7 bases at J, leaving 15 bases unmatched. CDR3 bases: TGTGCCAGCAGCGTAGGACTACTACAGGGGCATGGCGGTGGCTACACCTTC. Its protein product is CASSVGLLQGHGGGYTF.

The chain links TRBV7-6 to TRBJ1-1, with 9 bases matching TRBD1. V was pared by 4 bases and J by 3 bases, with 6 bases of the junction left unmatched. CDR3 length: 15 residues. Germline CDR1 and CDR2: SGHVS and FNYEAQ. The CDR3 DNA is TGTGCCAGCAGCTCCAGCGACAGGGGGGACACTGAAGCTTTCTTT. Encoded protein: CASSSSDRGDTEAFF.

The gene calls are TRBV6-6 and TRBJ2-5; 11 bases match TRBD1. There are 15 residues in the CDR3. The germline V gene encodes CDR1 MNHNY and CDR2 SVGAGI (reference sequence). Trimming at V came to 5 bases and at J to 5 bases, leaving 7 bases not matched to a gene. The CDR3 coding sequence is TGTGCCAGCAGTCCCGAGGACAGGGGGCGCGAGACCCAGTACTTC. Protein product: CASSPEDRGRETQYF.

The CDR3 nucleotides read TGTGCCAGCAGCTTAGTGTCGGGCGGGGGCTACACCTTC. Protein sequence: CASSLVSGGGYTF. The genes are TRBV7-2 and TRBJ1-2, with D hard to call. In germline, CDR1 is SGHTA, CDR2 FQGNSA. The CDR3 runs to 13 residues. Trimming took 1 base from V and 8 from J, leaving 11 bases between them.